This TCR beta chain was obtained from a study of blood T cell repertoires in COVID-19. The data were produced by immunoSEQ multiplex PCR, yet TCRdb's version contains in-frame clones alone and is incomplete. The sample consists of some 350,000 clones, 88% of them appearing once. The germline CDR1 and CDR2 sequences are SGHRS and YFSETQ. Trimming cost V 4 bases and J 7 bases, with 17 bases left between them. This CDR3 comprises 15 residues. Sequencing input: peripheral blood. This clonotype was obtained from a woman in her seventies with COVID-19, enrolled during active disease. The chain links TRBV5-1 to TRBJ1-4, with TRBD1 as a possible D gene (6 bases). CDR3 in DNA: TGCGCCAGCAGCCTCGGACAGCCAAATAGTGAAAAACTGTTTTTT. Encoded protein: CASSLGQPNSEKLFF.